These T cell receptor beta chains were read from a single sample in a study of CD8 T cells in Susac syndrome. TCRdb redid the calling of the immunoSEQ multiplex PCR reads with MiXCR, one entry per CDR3 protein. The repertoire holds tens of thousands of distinct CDR3 sequences, with 95% as singletons. The sample taken for sequencing was CD8+ T cells from PBMCs. These receptors were taken from a human donor with Susac syndrome. Each CDR3 is given with its conserved first and last residue. A D gene is named only where the DNA matches it firmly. Rows may omit the clone size; those that give it use once, few, many or a size class.

d_gene | j_gene | abundance | v_gene | CDR3nt | CDR3aa
NA | TRBJ2-1 | NA | TRBV20-1 | TGCAGTGCTTTTGGACTGGGAGGTTACAATGAGCAGTTCTTC | CSAFGLGGYNEQFF
NA | TRBJ2-6 | NA | TRBV5-1 | TGCGCCAGCAGCAACAATCAAGGAGACGTCCTGACTTTC | CASSNNQGDVLTF
NA | TRBJ1-2 | once | TRBV19 | TGTGCCAGTAGTATAGATTCGAGGGGTGCTAACTATGGCTACACCTTC | CASSIDSRGANYGYTF
NA | TRBJ2-2 | once | TRBV29-1 | TGCAGCGTTTCAGGGGCCACCGGAACGAACACCGGGGAGCTGTTTTTT | CSVSGATGTNTGELFF
TRBD2 | TRBJ2-5 | NA | TRBV7-9 | TGTGCCAGCAGCTTAGACTCCGCTAGCGGGAGAGGTTATGAGACCCAGTACTTC | CASSLDSASGRGYETQYF
NA | TRBJ2-7 | NA | TRBV20-1 | TGCAGTGCCGTGGACCCATTGCCATACGAGCAGTACTTC | CSAVDPLPYEQYF
NA | TRBJ2-1 | NA | TRBV6-2/TRBV6-3 | TGTGCCAGCAGTTACCTTGATCCTGAGCAGTTCTTC | CASSYLDPEQFF
NA | TRBJ2-1 | NA | TRBV28 | TGTGCCAGCGGATCGGACTCCTACAATGAGCAGTTCTTC | CASGSDSYNEQFF
TRBD2 | TRBJ2-7 | NA | TRBV3-1 | TGTGCCAGCAGCCCGGGACTAGCGGGCCCTCCAACCTACGAGCAGTACTTC | CASSPGLAGPPTYEQYF
NA | TRBJ2-1 | once | TRBV20-1 | TGCAGTGCTAGAGATCCCAGCGGGCATCCCAACTCCTACAATGAGCAGTTCTTC | CSARDPSGHPNSYNEQFF
TRBD1 | TRBJ2-7 | NA | TRBV7-6 | TGTGCCAGCAGCTTAGGGACAGGGTACTACGAGCAGTACTTC | CASSLGTGYYEQYF
NA | TRBJ2-3 | NA | TRBV20-1 | TGCAGTGCTAGGATGCCAGGGGATCCCCACACAGATACGCAGTATTTT | CSARMPGDPHTDTQYF
NA | TRBJ2-1 | NA | TRBV15 | TGTGCCACCAGCAGAGAAGCTGGGGGAATATACAATGAGCAGTTCTTC | CATSREAGGIYNEQFF
NA | TRBJ2-7 | once | TRBV7-2 | TGTGCCAGCAGCTTATTAGGACCGTTCGAGCAGTACTTC | CASSLLGPFEQYF
NA | TRBJ2-5 | NA | TRBV6-5 | TGTGCCAGCAGTTACGGAGACAGCCCCGGAGAGACCCAGTACTTC | CASSYGDSPGETQYF
TRBD1 | TRBJ1-2 | NA | TRBV29-1 | TGCAGCGTTGGGGCAGGGGGCGGCTATGGCTACACCTTC | CSVGAGGGYGYTF
NA | TRBJ1-5 | NA | TRBV20-1 | TGCAGTGCCCTCGGGACGGAAAGAGGCCAGCCCCAGCATTTT | CSALGTERGQPQHF
TRBD1 | TRBJ1-1 | NA | TRBV5-1 | TGCGCCAGCAGCGTACAGGGGACGAACACTGAAGCTTTCTTT | CASSVQGTNTEAFF
TRBD1 | TRBJ2-3 | NA | TRBV5-8 | TGTGCCAGCAGCTCCGGGACAGGGGACACCACAGATACGCAGTATTTT | CASSSGTGDTTDTQYF
TRBD2 | TRBJ2-1 | NA | TRBV28 | TGTGCCAGCAGACCCGGACTAGCGGGAGTCCACTCCTACAATGAGCAGTTCTTC | CASRPGLAGVHSYNEQFF
TRBD1 | TRBJ2-3 | NA | TRBV29-1 | TGCAGCGTTGAAGATGACAGGGGGCAAGATACGCAGTATTTT | CSVEDDRGQDTQYF
NA | TRBJ2-1 | NA | TRBV30 | TGTGCCTGGATCGCCTTCTGGGGGAATGAGCAGTTCTTC | CAWIAFWGNEQFF
TRBD1 | TRBJ2-1 | NA | TRBV19 | TGTGCCAGTACAACGGGACAGGGGGCGTTTGAGCAGTTCTTC | CASTTGQGAFEQFF
TRBD2 | TRBJ2-2 | once | TRBV20-1 | TGCAGTGCCCAGTCGAGCGGGGGCACCGGGGAGCTGTTTTTT | CSAQSSGGTGELFF
NA | TRBJ2-2 | once | TRBV2 | TGTGCCAGCCTTGGGAGCGGAGGACCGGGCGGGGAGCTGTTTTTT | CASLGSGGPGGELFF
NA | TRBJ2-7 | few | TRBV29-1 | TGCAGCGTTGAAGGGGGGGACAGCTCCTACGAGCAGTACTTC | CSVEGGDSSYEQYF
NA | TRBJ2-2 | NA | TRBV29-1 | TGCAGCGTTGTGACCTGGACCGGGGAGCTGTTTTTT | CSVVTWTGELFF
NA | TRBJ2-3 | NA | TRBV2 | TGTGCCCGTCGGACAGAAGGTGGAGATACGCAGTATTTT | CARRTEGGDTQYF
TRBD1 | TRBJ2-7 | NA | TRBV15 | TGTGCCACCAGCAGCCCCTCCGGGACAGGGGGCTACGAGCAGTACTTC | CATSSPSGTGGYEQYF
NA | TRBJ2-1 | NA | TRBV29-1 | TGCAGCGTTGAGGGTCCTGAGCAGTTCTTC | CSVEGPEQFF
NA | TRBJ2-3 | once | TRBV30 | TGTGCCTGGAGTCCTCTCGGGGTGAGCACAGATACGCAGTATTTT | CAWSPLGVSTDTQYF
NA | TRBJ2-3 | NA | TRBV9 | TGTGCCAGCAGCTTTTCATTAGCGGCTAGGACAGATACGCAGTATTTT | CASSFSLAARTDTQYF
NA | TRBJ2-2 | once | TRBV30 | TGTGCGTTGGGGCAGGGTAACACCGGGGAGCTGTTTTTT | CALGQGNTGELFF
NA | TRBJ2-5 | NA | TRBV5-4 | TGTGCCAGCAGCGGTAAACACGACCTCCAAGAGACCCAGTACTTC | CASSGKHDLQETQYF
NA | TRBJ2-7 | NA | TRBV5-6 | TGTGCCAGCAGCTTTGGCGGACTCTACGAGCAGTACTTC | CASSFGGLYEQYF
NA | TRBJ2-3 | NA | TRBV6-1 | TGTGCCAGCAATCCTCGGTGGACACACATCCCAGGGTATTTTAGCACAGATACGCAGTATTTT | CASNPRWTHIPGYFSTDTQYF
TRBD2 | TRBJ2-1 | NA | TRBV7-8 | TGTGCCAGCAGCTTAGCGGTACTAGCGGGAACTTACAATGAGCAGTTCTTC | CASSLAVLAGTYNEQFF
NA | TRBJ2-7 | NA | TRBV4-3 | TGCGCCAGCAGCCAAGGGGGGAGTAGGGCGGACGAGCAGTACTTC | CASSQGGSRADEQYF
TRBD2 | TRBJ2-7 | NA | TRBV7-6 | TGTGCCAGCAGCTTAGAGCGGGAGGGAACCTACGAGCAGTACTTC | CASSLEREGTYEQYF
NA | TRBJ1-4 | NA | TRBV4-1 | TGCGCCAGCAGCCAAGCACAGGGAGGTAATGAAAAACTGTTTTTT | CASSQAQGGNEKLFF
NA | TRBJ2-1 | NA | TRBV12-3/TRBV12-4 | TGTGCCAGCAGTTCCACCCCTGAGGGGCAGTTCTTC | CASSSTPEGQFF
NA | TRBJ2-7 | NA | TRBV7-2 | TGTGCCAGCAGCTTAGGGGTGGGAGCCGCCTACGAGCAGTACTTC | CASSLGVGAAYEQYF
NA | TRBJ1-1 | once | TRBV27 | TGTGCCAGCAGTTTATCAATCGCCACTGAAGCTTTCTTT | CASSLSIATEAFF
TRBD2 | TRBJ2-3 | NA | TRBV20-1 | TGCAGTGCTAACCTCCGGGGACTAGCCACAGATACGCAGTATTTT | CSANLRGLATDTQYF
NA | TRBJ1-1 | NA | TRBV30 | TGTGCCTGGGGGCGGGAGGACACTGAAGCTTTCTTT | CAWGREDTEAFF
NA | TRBJ2-1 | NA | TRBV4-1 | TGCGCCAGCAGCCAAGTGGCAGGGGCGAATAATGAGCAGCTCTTC | CASSQVAGANNEQLF
NA | TRBJ1-2 | NA | TRBV27 | TGTGCCAGTTCTGGGGGGCCGGGAGGCTACACCTTC | CASSGGPGGYTF
TRBD1 | TRBJ1-1 | NA | TRBV12-3/TRBV12-4 | TGTGCCAGCAGTCTACAGGGGAGTGAAGCTTTCTTT | CASSLQGSEAFF
NA | TRBJ1-3 | NA | TRBV18 | TGTGCCAGCTCACCACGGGAAGGGGAACCTGGAAACACCATATATTTT | CASSPREGEPGNTIYF
NA | TRBJ1-1 | once | TRBV4-3 | TGCGCCAGCAGCCGATCTGGCCGTGAAGCTTTCTTT | CASSRSGREAFF
TRBD2 | TRBJ2-3 | NA | TRBV19 | TGTGCCAGTAGTGCTCCGGGACTAGCGGCTGGAGATACGCAGTATTTT | CASSAPGLAAGDTQYF
TRBD1 | TRBJ2-5 | NA | TRBV7-9 | TGTGCCATTCACGACAGGGTTGGGACCCAGTACTTC | CAIHDRVGTQYF
NA | TRBJ1-1 | once | TRBV5-1 | TGCGCCAGCAGCCCGCTCGGCAGGGACACTGAAGCTTTCTTT | CASSPLGRDTEAFF
NA | TRBJ1-1 | NA | TRBV29-1 | TGCAGCGTTGAGGGGTCCCTTGAAGCTTTCTTT | CSVEGSLEAFF
NA | TRBJ2-1 | NA | TRBV28 | TGTGCCAGCAGTTCAGGACCCTTTCTCAATGAGCAGTTCTTC | CASSSGPFLNEQFF
TRBD2 | TRBJ2-1 | once | TRBV18 | TGTGCCAGCTCACCACCTGAGGGAGGGCCAGGTAATGAGCAGTTCTTC | CASSPPEGGPGNEQFF
NA | TRBJ2-2 | NA | TRBV12-3/TRBV12-4 | TGTGCCAGCAGTTTGGGGGATTCGACGAACACCGGGGAGCTGTTTTTT | CASSLGDSTNTGELFF
TRBD2 | TRBJ2-1 | once | TRBV20-1 | TGCAGTGCTAGATTTCTCTCCGGGACTAGCGGAGTCGATGAGCAGTTCTTC | CSARFLSGTSGVDEQFF
NA | TRBJ1-5 | NA | TRBV24-1 | TGTGCCACCAGTGAAGGGGGTCAGCCCCAGCATTTT | CATSEGGQPQHF